Following are 9 T cell receptor beta chains from one sample sequenced in a study of blood T cell repertoires in COVID-19 (dated by TCRdb to between 2020 and 2021). The library was prepared using the immunoSEQ multiplex PCR assay. TCRdb's version of the immuneACCESS table is confined to in-frame rearrangements and falls short of the full clone set. An unresolved V gene accounts for under half of the shortfall where checked; the remainder is of unknown origin. This sample lists 220,000 or so clones; 90% were detected once. Together, the top ten hold less than 15% of the sample. Sequenced input: PBMCs or T cells enriched from blood (not recorded which). Receptors were obtained from a man between 25 and 39 years old who had been exposed to COVID-19.

The rearrangement uses TRBV6-2 or TRBV6-3 and TRBJ1-1, with 8 bases fitting TRBD1. The CDR3 loop spans 17 amino acids. V shed 6 bases and J 0 bases; nucleotides not matched to a gene: 12. Germline V lookup: CDR1 MNHEY, CDR2 SVGEGT. Here the CDR3 reads CASSRQTTGAMNTEAFF. CDR3 DNA: TGTGCCAGCAGCCGACAAACGACAGGGGCGATGAACACTGAAGCTTTCTTT.

The chain recombines TRBV5-1 with TRBJ1-6; TRBD1 matches at 9 bases. Germline trimming cut 5 bases from V and 5 bases from J; bases unmatched to any gene: 8. Germline values: CDR1 SGHRS, CDR2 YFSETQ. CDR3 length equals 16 residues. The CDR3 sequence: CASRLGTGRDNSPLHF. Here the CDR3 DNA reads TGCGCCAGCAGACTAGGGACAGGGAGGGATAATTCACCCCTCCACTTT.

The chain links TRBV7-9 to TRBJ1-1; no clear D gene. V lost 1 base and J lost 4, with 4 bases in between. In germline, CDR1 is SEHNR, CDR2 FQNEAQ (reference sequence). CDR3 size: 12 residues. The chain's CDR3 is CASSLGSTEAFF. CDR3 sequence (DNA): TGTGCCAGCAGCTTAGGGAGCACTGAAGCTTTCTTT.

The rearrangement uses TRBV19 and TRBJ1-2; possible D gene TRBD1, 6 bases. V was clipped by 8 bases and J by 7 bases, with 23 bases between them. The CDR3 runs 15 residues. CDR1 is LNHDA, CDR2 SQIVND, per germline (reference sequence). This CDR3 reads CASGEQGKKRSGYTF. CDR3 nucleotide sequence: TGTGCCAGTGGGGAACAGGGAAAGAAACGTAGTGGCTACACCTTC. The entire variable domain, with the rest obtained from reference TRBV19 and TRBJ1-2, is as follows: DGGITQSPKYLFRKEGQNVTLSCEQNLNHDAMYWYRQDPGQGLRLIYYSQIVNDFQKGDIAEGYSVSREKKESFPLTVTSAQKNPTAFYLCASGEQGKKRSGYTFGSGTRLTVV.

About this clone itself: The junction differs from germline at one of its ends, possibly a read error. The chain uses TRBV6-6 and TRBJ2-7, with 8 positions matching TRBD1. The CDR3 is made up of 15 amino acids. Germline CDR1 and CDR2: MNHNY and SVGAGI (reference sequence). The DNA for the CDR3 is TGTGCCACCAGTCGGACAGGGCCGAGCTCCTACGAGCAGTACTTC. This translates into CATSRTGPSSYEQYF.

The V gene is TRBV27, the J gene TRBJ2-1, with D unclear. CDR1 is MNHEY and CDR2 is SMNVEV in the germline V gene (reference sequence). This CDR3 spans 12 amino acids. The V gene lost 5 bases and the J gene lost 6 bases, with 8 bases spanning the gap. The CDR3 sequence is CASSTRVNEQFF. CDR3 in DNA: TGTGCCAGCAGTACCCGGGTCAATGAGCAGTTCTTC.

The chain joins TRBV11-2 to TRBJ2-3; D unclear. Between the trimmed V and J ends, which lost 0 bases and 5 bases, there was a span of 9 bases. Germline V gene data show CDR1 as SGHAT and CDR2 as FQNNGV. CDR3 size: 14 residues. CDR3 loop: CASSLDPGRDTQYF. Here the CDR3 DNA reads TGTGCCAGCAGCTTAGATCCCGGTAGAGATACGCAGTATTTT.

The chain uses TRBV10-2 and TRBJ1-2; D gene unclear. Germline V lookup: CDR1 WSHSY, CDR2 SAAADI. There are 16 residues in the CDR3. Trimming shortened V by 0 bases and J by 4 bases, and 15 bases separated the two germline ends. The CDR3 reads CASSESWKGGPYGYTF. CDR3 DNA sequence: TGCGCCAGCAGTGAGTCGTGGAAGGGAGGGCCCTATGGCTACACCTTC.

The chain has TRBV6-6 and TRBJ2-7, with TRBD2 identical over 8 bases. With 8 bases clipped from V and 5 bases from J, the junction kept 11 bases outside the gene matches. CDR1 and CDR2 (germline): MNHNY, SVGAGI (reference sequence). CDR3 size: 14 residues. CDR3 sequence: CASATGRGDDEQYF. As DNA, the CDR3 is TGTGCCAGCGCAACAGGGCGGGGGGACGACGAGCAGTACTTC.